The rows below give T cell receptor beta chains drawn from one sample of a study of blood T cell repertoires in COVID-19. Using immunoSEQ multiplex PCR, the repertoire was profiled, and TCRdb retains in-frame clones only, with some absent. The sample consists of about 94,000 clones, about 80% of them appearing once. Sequencing was performed on peripheral blood. The source of these receptors is a man in his sixties with acute or convalescent COVID-19. Both conserved end residues are part of each CDR3. A D gene is named only where the DNA matches it firmly. Some rows mark clone size as missing; the rest say once, few, many or name a class of expanded clone.

d_call	v_call	j_call	clone_size	cdr3_nt	cdr3_aa
.	TRBV18	TRBJ1-2	.	TGTGCCAGCTCACCAGAGGCAGCGCCCCACTATGGCTACACCTTC	CASSPEAAPHYGYTF
TRBD2	TRBV24-1	TRBJ2-1	.	TGTGCCACCAGTGATATGACTAGCGGGGGGGCGAGAGGCAATGAGCAGTTCTTC	CATSDMTSGGARGNEQFF
.	TRBV6-6	TRBJ1-1	once	TGTGCCAGCAGTCTCACCGAGATGTCTGAAGCTTTCTTT	CASSLTEMSEAFF
.	TRBV19	TRBJ1-4	.	TGTGCCAGTAGTAAAGGGGTAACAGGCCTCGGCGAGGAAAAACTGTTTTTT	CASSKGVTGLGEEKLFF
.	TRBV30	TRBJ1-5	.	TGTGCCTGGCAGGGAGGAGGTAATCAGCCCCAGCATTTT	CAWQGGGNQPQHF
TRBD1	TRBV10-3	TRBJ1-1	.	TGTGCCATCAGTGAGGTCACAGGGGTCACTGAAGCTTTCTTT	CAISEVTGVTEAFF
.	TRBV20-1	TRBJ1-1	few	TGCAGTGCGACGAGACAGTTAGCAGCTTTCTTT	CSATRQLAAFF
TRBD1	TRBV10-3	TRBJ1-5	.	TGTGCCATCAGGGGGACAGAGGGCAATCAGCCCCAGCATTTT	CAIRGTEGNQPQHF
TRBD1	TRBV10-2	TRBJ1-2	once	TGCGCCAGCAGTGAGTCGACAGGGAGAACCTTCTATGGCTACACCTTC	CASSESTGRTFYGYTF
.	TRBV7-2	TRBJ1-1	.	TGTGCCAGCAGCTTAACGTCACAGTCGACTGAAGCTTTCTTT	CASSLTSQSTEAFF
TRBD1	TRBV6-2/TRBV6-3	TRBJ1-2	once	TGTGCCAGCAGTCCCATGGACAGGGCGTATGGCTACACCTTC	CASSPMDRAYGYTF
.	TRBV6-5	TRBJ1-2	.	TGTGCCAGCAGGGGACTCCATTATGGCTGCACCTTC	CASRGLHYGCTF
.	TRBV4-1	TRBJ2-2	.	TGCGCCAGCAGCCAAGACGGGGTTACTAACACCGGGGAGCTGTTTTTT	CASSQDGVTNTGELFF
.	TRBV14	TRBJ1-2	.	TGTGCCAGCAGCCAAGAGCCAGGGGCAGAAGACCACACCTTC	CASSQEPGAEDHTF
TRBD2	TRBV11-3	TRBJ2-3	.	TGTGCCAGCAGCTTAGGAATAGCGGGGCCCCAAGATACGCAGTATTTT	CASSLGIAGPQDTQYF
.	TRBV7-9	TRBJ1-5	once	TGTGCCAGCAGCTTAGACAGTAATGATCAGCCCCAGCATTTT	CASSLDSNDQPQHF
.	TRBV7-2	TRBJ1-2	.	TGTGCCAGCAGCCCTGGGGCGTATGGCTACACCTTC	CASSPGAYGYTF
.	TRBV19	TRBJ1-5	.	TGTGCCAGTGCGGACTTTAGCAATCAGCCCCAGCATTTT	CASADFSNQPQHF
.	TRBV10-2	TRBJ1-1	.	TGCGCCAGCAGTGAGTCACGGGGTACGAACACTGAAGCTTTCTTT	CASSESRGTNTEAFF
.	TRBV2	TRBJ1-2	.	TGTGCCAGCAGTTATAGGTGGAGGGAGAAGTTTTCTAACTATGGCTACACCTTC	CASSYRWREKFSNYGYTF
.	TRBV7-6	TRBJ1-3	.	TGTGCCAGCAGCTTAAGGTGGGGGAGGGGTGAATCTGGAAACACCATATATTTT	CASSLRWGRGESGNTIYF
.	TRBV9	TRBJ1-4	.	TGTGCCAGCAGCCCATTCCCCGGACAGTCTAATGAAAAACTGTTTTTT	CASSPFPGQSNEKLFF
TRBD1	TRBV6-5	TRBJ1-1	.	TGTGCCAGCAGTAGGGACAGATGGAACACTGAAGCTTTCTTT	CASSRDRWNTEAFF
TRBD2	TRBV29-1	TRBJ2-3	.	TGCAGCGTGGGGGCTAGCGGGGGCGCAGATACGCAGTATTTT	CSVGASGGADTQYF
TRBD1	TRBV10-3	TRBJ2-7	once	TGTGCCATCAGAGACCTGGGACAGCCGTACGAGCAGTACTTC	CAIRDLGQPYEQYF
.	TRBV2	TRBJ2-1	.	TGTGCCAGCAGTGTTAGAGACAATGAGCAGTTCTTC	CASSVRDNEQFF
TRBD1	TRBV3-1/TRBV3-2	TRBJ1-1	.	TGTGCCAGCAGCCCCGGGACAGGGTGGACTGAAGCTTTCTTT	CASSPGTGWTEAFF
.	TRBV12-3/TRBV12-4	TRBJ1-1	once	TGTGCCAGCATTAGAGGAAACACTGAAGCTTTCTTT	CASIRGNTEAFF
TRBD1	TRBV27	TRBJ2-5	.	TGTGCCAGCAGTTTATCCGGACAGGGGGCAGAGACCCAGTACTTC	CASSLSGQGAETQYF
.	TRBV6-1	TRBJ1-5	.	TGTGCCAGCAGTGAATTTACAGGGTGGAATCAGCCCCAGCATTTT	CASSEFTGWNQPQHF